Presented here are 14 T cell receptor beta chains from one specimen sequenced in a study of beta chain features in type 1 diabetes listed by TCRdb under 2018. Library generation was performed with the immunoSEQ multiplex PCR assay. The entire isolated RNA was reverse transcribed using the High Capacity cDNA Reverse Transcription Kit, and thus expressed TCRB transcripts were sequenced. In its TCRdb copy, this immuneACCESS table keeps in-frame sequences only and misses some clones. Where compared with another copy, unresolved V genes explain less than half of these, and the others have no known cause. The sample contains fewer than 550,000 clones, 10% to 12% of them found a single time. About 0.042% of the sample lies in the top ten. Material for sequencing was naive CD4+ T cells from blood. The cell subset or site label here, explained by the study, means: true naive CD4+ T cells. All receptors derive from a woman aged 18 to 35 in good health.

This clone was seen only a few times. The CDR3 is CATSRDYRTGEGYTF. CDR3 in DNA: TGTGCCACCAGCAGAGATTATCGGACAGGAGAAGGCTACACCTTC. The chain employs TRBV15 and TRBJ1-2, with TRBD1 identical over 7 bases. The germline CDR1 and CDR2 sequences are LNHNV and YYDKDF (reference sequence). There are 15 residues in the CDR3. V lost 0 bases, J lost 8 bases, and 9 bases stayed unmatched.

This clone was seen only a few times. The chain has TRBV4-2 and TRBJ2-4; either TRBD1 or TRBD2 may fit D (5 bases each). Germline CDR1 LGHNA, CDR2 YNFKEQ. The V and J ends lost 2 bases and 6 bases respectively, with 14 bases between them. The CDR3 totals 15 residues. The CDR3 reads CASSQTRGRGNIQYF. The CDR3 coding sequence is TGTGCCAGCAGCCAAACTCGGGGACGCGGAAACATTCAGTACTTC.

This clone was observed a handful of times. The chain joins TRBV4-3 to TRBJ2-7; unclear D gene. Trimming took 1 base from V and 5 from J, leaving 3 bases between them. The CDR3 loop spans 11 amino acids. Germline values: CDR1 LGHNA, CDR2 YSLEER. The CDR3 is CASSQVDEQYV. CDR3 nucleotide sequence: TGCGCCAGCAGCCAAGTCGACGAGCAGTACGTC.

V gene TRBV15 combines with J gene TRBJ2-2; D is uncertain. The CDR3 loop spans 13 amino acids. Deletions cut 3 bases from V and 4 bases from J, with 6 bases between. CDR1 and CDR2 (germline): LNHNV, YYDKDF (reference sequence). CDR3 region: CATSSPPTGELFF. CDR3 nucleotide sequence: TGTGCCACCAGCAGTCCTCCCACCGGGGAGCTGTTTTTT. The variable domain in full, with the rest retrieved from reference TRBV15 and TRBJ2-2, is DAMVIQNPRYQVTQFGKPVTLSCSQTLNHNVMYWYQQKSSQAPKLLFHYYDKDFNNEADTPDNFQSRRPNTSFCFLDIRSPGLGDTAMYLCATSSPPTGELFFGEGSRLTVL.

This clone was detected only a few times. Other DNA sequences of this sample code for an identical CDR3. In DNA, the CDR3 is TGCAGCGTTGTAGAGAACTATGGCTACACCTTC. The encoded protein is CSVVENYGYTF. V gene TRBV29-1 combines with J gene TRBJ1-2, with D hard to call. With 4 bases removed from V and 2 bases from J, the gap between germline ends came to 5 bases. Per the germline V gene, CDR1 is SQVTM and CDR2 is ANQGSEA. The CDR3 has 11 residues.

This clone was seen more than once but under ten times. The chain uses TRBV15 and TRBJ1-1; a weak D match, TRBD1 (5 bases). V lost 1 base, J lost 1 base, and 16 bases lay in between. The CDR3 is 17 residues long. CDR1 LNHNV and CDR2 YYDKDF come from the germline V gene (reference sequence). The CDR3 sequence is CATSRGHAGWRNTEAFF. The DNA for the CDR3 is TGTGCCACCAGCAGAGGACACGCAGGGTGGAGGAACACTGAAGCTTTCTTT.

This clone was detected only a few times. The chain joins TRBV5-1 to TRBJ2-1; D perhaps matches TRBD2 (5 bases). The V end was cut by 5 bases, the J end by 1 base, with 10 bases between. From germline, CDR1 is SGHRS and CDR2 YFSETQ. The CDR3 contains 14 residues. CDR3 DNA: TGCGCCAGCAGACTAGTAGGTTCCTACAATGAGCAGTTCTTC. Translated, it gives CASRLVGSYNEQFF.

This clone was seen only a few times. The chain is built from TRBV28 and TRBJ1-1; 8 bases line up with TRBD1. This CDR3 is 16 amino acids long. The junction had 15 bases not matched to a gene; V was cut back by 5 bases and J by 7 bases. CDR1 MDHEN and CDR2 SYDVKM come from the germline V gene. The CDR3 coding sequence is TGTGCCAGCAGTCAACCTAGGGCGGACAGGGCAGGTGAAGCTTTCTTT. Amino acids: CASSQPRADRAGEAFF.

The chain couples TRBV29-1 to TRBJ1-1, with 9 bases matching TRBD1. Germline trimming cut 5 bases from V and 1 base from J; bases unmatched to any gene: 2. CDR3 length: 13 residues. The germline gives CDR1 SQVTM, CDR2 ANQGSEA. The CDR3 sequence: CSVWDRENTEAFF. The CDR3 nucleotides read TGCAGCGTTTGGGACAGGGAGAACACTGAAGCTTTCTTT.

A few counts support this clone. CDR3 region: CSARDGYEQYF. CDR3 DNA: TGCAGCGCCCGGGACGGTTACGAGCAGTACTTC. V and J are TRBV29-1 and TRBJ2-7; either TRBD1 or TRBD2 may supply D (5 bases each). In germline, CDR1 is SQVTM, CDR2 ANQGSEA. The CDR3 is made up of 11 amino acids. With 7 bases removed from V and 4 bases from J, the gap between germline ends came to 11 bases.

Written as DNA, the CDR3 is TGTGCCAGCAGCTACACTGGGGAGGGAGTCAAAAACATTCAGTACTTC. Translation: CASSYTGEGVKNIQYF. The chain has TRBV7-2 and TRBJ2-4; 7 bases are a match to TRBD2. With 4 bases clipped from V and 3 bases from J, the junction kept 9 bases outside the gene matches. Per germline, CDR1 SGHTA and CDR2 FQGNSA. CDR3 length equals 16 residues.

The rearrangement links TRBV19 to TRBJ1-4; D unclear. V shed 6 bases and J shed 6 bases, with 11 bases lying between them. CDR3 length: 13 amino acids. In germline, CDR1 is LNHDA, CDR2 SQIVND (reference sequence). The CDR3 here is CASRPGSDEKLFF. CDR3 coding DNA: TGTGCCAGTAGGCCGGGGTCGGATGAAAAACTGTTTTTT.

As DNA, the CDR3 is TGTGCCAGCAGCACGTACACAGATACGCAGTATTTT. Encoded protein: CASSTYTDTQYF. The chain uses TRBV7-2 and TRBJ2-3, with no clear D. The CDR3 covers 12 residues. Germline assignment: CDR1 SGHTA and CDR2 FQGNSA. Trimming cost V 5 bases and J 2 bases, with 5 bases left between them.

As concerns this clone: Other DNA sequences in this sample translate to the same CDR3. This chain joins TRBV5-1 and TRBJ2-3; D not certain. Trimming cost V 1 base and J 2 bases, with 5 bases left between them. This CDR3 spans 13 amino acids. Germline CDR1 SGHRS, CDR2 YFSETQ. The CDR3 protein is CASSLLPTDTQYF. The CDR3 nucleotides read TGCGCCAGCAGCTTGCTACCCACAGATACGCAGTATTTT.